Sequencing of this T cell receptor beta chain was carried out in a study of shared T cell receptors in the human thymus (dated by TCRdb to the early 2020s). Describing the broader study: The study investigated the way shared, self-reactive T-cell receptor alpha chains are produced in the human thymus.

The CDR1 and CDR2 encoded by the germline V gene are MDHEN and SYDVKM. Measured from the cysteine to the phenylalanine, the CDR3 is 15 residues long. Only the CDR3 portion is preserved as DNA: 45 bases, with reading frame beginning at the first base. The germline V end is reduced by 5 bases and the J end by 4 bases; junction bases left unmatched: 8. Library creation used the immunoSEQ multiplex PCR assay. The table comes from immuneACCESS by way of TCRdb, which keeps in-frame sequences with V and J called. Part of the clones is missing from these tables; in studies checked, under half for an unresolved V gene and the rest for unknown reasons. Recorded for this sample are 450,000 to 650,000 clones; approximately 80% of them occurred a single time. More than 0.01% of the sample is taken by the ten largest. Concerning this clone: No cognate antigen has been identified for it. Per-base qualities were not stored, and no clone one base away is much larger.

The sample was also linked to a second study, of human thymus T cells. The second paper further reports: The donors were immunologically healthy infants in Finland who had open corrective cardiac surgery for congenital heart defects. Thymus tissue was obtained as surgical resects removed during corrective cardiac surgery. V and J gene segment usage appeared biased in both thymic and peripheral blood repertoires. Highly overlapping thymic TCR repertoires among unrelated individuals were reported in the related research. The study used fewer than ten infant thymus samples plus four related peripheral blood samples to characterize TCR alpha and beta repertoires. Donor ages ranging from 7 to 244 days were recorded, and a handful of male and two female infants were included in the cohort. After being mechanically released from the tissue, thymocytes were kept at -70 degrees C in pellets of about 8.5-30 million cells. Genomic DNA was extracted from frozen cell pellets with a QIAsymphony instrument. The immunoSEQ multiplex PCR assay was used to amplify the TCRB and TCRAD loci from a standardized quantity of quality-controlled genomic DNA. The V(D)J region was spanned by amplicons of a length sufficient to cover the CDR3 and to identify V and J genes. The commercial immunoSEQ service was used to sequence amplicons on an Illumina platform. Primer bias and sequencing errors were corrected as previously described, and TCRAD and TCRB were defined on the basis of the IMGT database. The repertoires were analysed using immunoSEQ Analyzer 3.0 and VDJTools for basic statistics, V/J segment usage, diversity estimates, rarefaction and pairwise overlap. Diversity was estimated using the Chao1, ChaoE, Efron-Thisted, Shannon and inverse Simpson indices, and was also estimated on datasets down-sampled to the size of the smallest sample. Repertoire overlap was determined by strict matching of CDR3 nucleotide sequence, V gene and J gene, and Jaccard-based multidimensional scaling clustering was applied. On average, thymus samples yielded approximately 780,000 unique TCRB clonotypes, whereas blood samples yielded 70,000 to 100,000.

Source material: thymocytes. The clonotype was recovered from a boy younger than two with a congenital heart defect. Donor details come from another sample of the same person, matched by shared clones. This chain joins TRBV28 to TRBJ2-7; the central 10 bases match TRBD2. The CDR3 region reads CASSLKGLARYEQYF. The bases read TGTGCCAGCAGTCTAAAGGGACTAGCGCGGTACGAGCAGTACTTC.